The clone carrying this TCR beta chain occurred many times. Its antigen is unidentified. This sample stems from a study of blood T cells in healthy people across ages. Study results and caveats: Estimated diversity across one million T cells was deemed an underestimate. Higher diversity and more naive CD4+ cells were features of long-lived donors, compared to aged donors.

Per germline, CDR1 MNHEY and CDR2 SVGEGT. The CDR3 consists of 12 residues. V gave up 2 bases and J gave up 5 bases, with 6 bases separating them. Primed by a sample-barcoded 5' primer and a J-beta primer mix, a second PCR proceeded for about 6 to 11 cycles. A tag from a template-switch adaptor with 12 random nucleotides marked each cDNA molecule. One entry per CDR3 protein results from TCRdb running MiXCR on the 5' RACE reads. The sample consists of roughly 1.5 million distinct CDR3 sequences, roughly 43% of them appearing once. The receptor comes from a woman aged 18-29 years in good health. The source material was blood. The chain has TRBV6-2 or TRBV6-3 and TRBJ2-5; no clear D. In DNA, the CDR3 is TGTGCCAGCAGTTACCCCCAGGAGACCCAGTACTTC. It yields the protein CASSYPQETQYF.